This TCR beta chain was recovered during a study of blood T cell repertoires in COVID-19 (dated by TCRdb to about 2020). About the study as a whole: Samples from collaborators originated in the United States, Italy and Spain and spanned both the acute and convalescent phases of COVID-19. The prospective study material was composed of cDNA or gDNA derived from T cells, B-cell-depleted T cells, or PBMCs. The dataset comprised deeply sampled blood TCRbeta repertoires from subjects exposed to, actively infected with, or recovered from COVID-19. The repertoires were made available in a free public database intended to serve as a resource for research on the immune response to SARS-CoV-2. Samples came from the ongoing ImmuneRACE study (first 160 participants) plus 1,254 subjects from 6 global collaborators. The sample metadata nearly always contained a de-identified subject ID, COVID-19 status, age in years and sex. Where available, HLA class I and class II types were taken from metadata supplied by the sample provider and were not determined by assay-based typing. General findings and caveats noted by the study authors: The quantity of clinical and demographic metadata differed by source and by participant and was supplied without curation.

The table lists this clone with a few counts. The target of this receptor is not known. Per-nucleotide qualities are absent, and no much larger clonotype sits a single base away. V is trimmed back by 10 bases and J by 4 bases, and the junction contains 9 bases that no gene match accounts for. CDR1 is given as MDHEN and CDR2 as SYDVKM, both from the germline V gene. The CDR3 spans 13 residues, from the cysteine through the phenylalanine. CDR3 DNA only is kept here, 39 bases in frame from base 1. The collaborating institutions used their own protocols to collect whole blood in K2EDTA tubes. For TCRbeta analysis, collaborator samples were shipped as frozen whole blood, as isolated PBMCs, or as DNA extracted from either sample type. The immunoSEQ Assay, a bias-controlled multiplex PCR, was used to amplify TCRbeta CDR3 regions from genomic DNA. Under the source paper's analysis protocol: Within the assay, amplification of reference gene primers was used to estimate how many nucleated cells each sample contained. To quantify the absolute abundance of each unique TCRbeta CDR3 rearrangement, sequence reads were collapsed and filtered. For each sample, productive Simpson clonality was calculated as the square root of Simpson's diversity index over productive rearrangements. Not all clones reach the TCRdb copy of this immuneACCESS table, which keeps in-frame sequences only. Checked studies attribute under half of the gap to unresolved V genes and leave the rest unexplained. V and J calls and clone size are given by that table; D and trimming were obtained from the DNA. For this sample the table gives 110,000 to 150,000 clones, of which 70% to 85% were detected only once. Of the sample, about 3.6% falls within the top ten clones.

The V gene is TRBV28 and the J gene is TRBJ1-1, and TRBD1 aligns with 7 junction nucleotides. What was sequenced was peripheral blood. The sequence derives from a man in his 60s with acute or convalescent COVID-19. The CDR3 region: CAILGGEGTEAFF. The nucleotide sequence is TGTGCCATCCTAGGGGGCGAAGGCACTGAAGCTTTCTTT.